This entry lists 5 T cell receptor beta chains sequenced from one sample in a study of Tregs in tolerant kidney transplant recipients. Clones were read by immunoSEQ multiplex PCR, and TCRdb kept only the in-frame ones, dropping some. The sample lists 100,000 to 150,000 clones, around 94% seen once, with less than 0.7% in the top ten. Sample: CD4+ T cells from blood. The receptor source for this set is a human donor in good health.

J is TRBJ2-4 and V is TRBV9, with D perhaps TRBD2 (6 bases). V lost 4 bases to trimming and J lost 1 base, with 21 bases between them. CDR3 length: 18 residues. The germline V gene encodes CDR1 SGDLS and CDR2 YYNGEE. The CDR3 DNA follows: TGTGCCAGCAGCCCGGCGGTAGCGGACATTTGGGCCAAAAACATTCAGTACTTC. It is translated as CASSPAVADIWAKNIQYF.

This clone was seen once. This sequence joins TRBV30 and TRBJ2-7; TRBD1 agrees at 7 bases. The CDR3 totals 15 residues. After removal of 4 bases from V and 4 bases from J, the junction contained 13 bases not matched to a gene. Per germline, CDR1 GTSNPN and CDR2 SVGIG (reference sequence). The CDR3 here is CAWKTPGTASYEQYF. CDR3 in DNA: TGTGCCTGGAAGACCCCAGGGACAGCGTCATACGAGCAGTACTTC.

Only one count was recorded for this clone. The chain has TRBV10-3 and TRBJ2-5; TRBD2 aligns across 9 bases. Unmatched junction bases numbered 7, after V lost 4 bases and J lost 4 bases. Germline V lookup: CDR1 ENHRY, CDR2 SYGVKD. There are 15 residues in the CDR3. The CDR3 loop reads CAISAELAGGETQYF. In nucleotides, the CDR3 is TGTGCCATCAGTGCCGAACTAGCGGGTGGAGAGACCCAGTACTTC.

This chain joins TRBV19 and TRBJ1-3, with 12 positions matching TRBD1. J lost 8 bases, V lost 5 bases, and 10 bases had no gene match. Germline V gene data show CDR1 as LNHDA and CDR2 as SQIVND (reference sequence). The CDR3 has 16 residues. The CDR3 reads CASSGDRDRGPDTIYF. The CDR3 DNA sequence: TGTGCCAGTAGTGGAGACCGGGACAGGGGGCCCGACACCATATATTTT.

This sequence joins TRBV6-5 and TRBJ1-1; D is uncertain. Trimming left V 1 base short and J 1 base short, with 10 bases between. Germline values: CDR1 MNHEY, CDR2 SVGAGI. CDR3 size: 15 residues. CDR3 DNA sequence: TGTGCCAGCAGTTACTTGCCCGGAAAGAACACTGAAGCTTTCTTT. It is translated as CASSYLPGKNTEAFF.